This TCR beta chain was found in a study of control samples from healthy donors and cancer patients. The CDR3 contains 15 residues. The ends were cut back, 6 bases at V and 0 bases at J, with 14 bases in the middle. CDR1 is MNHEY, CDR2 SVGEGT, per germline. Only in-frame clones appear in the TCRdb table, and some are missing; sequencing was by immunoSEQ multiplex PCR. The table has roughly 180,000 clones, 94% seen once. Material: blood. The genes are TRBV6-2 or TRBV6-3 and TRBJ1-2, with a possible D match to TRBD1 (6 bases). The TCR comes from a woman in her late teens or twenties in good health. CDR3 DNA sequence: TGTGCCAGCAGCTCCGGACAGCCTTCTAACTATGGCTACACCTTC. This translates into CASSSGQPSNYGYTF.